Sequencing of this TCR beta chain was carried out in a study of blood T cell repertoires in COVID-19. Background on the study: From the United States, Italy and Spain came samples of acute and convalescent COVID-19.

Clinical history as reported by participants underpinned cohort assignment. Two consecutive negative NP/OP PCR tests, clearance, or resolved symptoms defined Cohort 3 recovery. Sequencing used immunoSEQ multiplex PCR; TCRdb keeps in-frame clones, though not all of them. The sample includes 150,000 to 200,000 clones, about nine tenths seen only once; the top ten take around 0.77%. Germline values: CDR1 MGHRA, CDR2 YSYEKL. Trimming pared 4 bases from V and 6 bases from J, leaving 13 bases between. The CDR3 is 14 amino acids. This clonotype was sampled from a woman under 30 who had recovered from COVID-19. The specimen sequenced was PBMCs or T cells enriched from blood (not recorded which). The chain joins TRBV4-1 to TRBJ2-1; D is possibly TRBD2 (5 bases). CDR3 in DNA: TGCGCCAGCAGCCTATCCCTAGCTCGCAATGAGCAGTTCTTC. This translates into CASSLSLARNEQFF.